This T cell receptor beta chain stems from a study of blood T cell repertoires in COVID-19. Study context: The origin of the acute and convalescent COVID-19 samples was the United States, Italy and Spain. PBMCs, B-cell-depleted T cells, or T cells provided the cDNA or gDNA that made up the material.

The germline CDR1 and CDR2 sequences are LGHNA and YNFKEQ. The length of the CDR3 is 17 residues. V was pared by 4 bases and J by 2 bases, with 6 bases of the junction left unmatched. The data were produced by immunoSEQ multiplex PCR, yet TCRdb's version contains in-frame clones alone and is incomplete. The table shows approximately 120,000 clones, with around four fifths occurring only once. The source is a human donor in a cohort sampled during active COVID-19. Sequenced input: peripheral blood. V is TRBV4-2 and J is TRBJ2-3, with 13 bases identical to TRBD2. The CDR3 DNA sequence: TGTGCCAGCAGCCTCCTCGGACTAGCGGGGGTCACAGATACGCAGTATTTT. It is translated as CASSLLGLAGVTDTQYF.